This record looks at one T cell receptor beta chain sequence and its context. The antigen is not known. PCR amplification relied on 60 Vbeta primers (plus 13 Jbeta primers). The table came from immunoSEQ multiplex PCR; TCRdb's copy has only in-frame clones and leaves some out. Altogether about 110,000 clones are present, roughly 80% being singletons, with the ten largest covering 2.5%. This sample is part of a study of cytomegalovirus exposure and HLA in healthy donors. At the level of the study: The early release's HLA-typed donors yielded 70 million to 85 million unique TCRs.

Germline V lookup: CDR1 SGHRS, CDR2 YFSETQ. The V and J ends lost 7 bases and 8 bases respectively, with 15 bases between them. The CDR3 totals 12 residues. Points from the study as a whole: Reports indicate that TCR beta sequences accurately predicted the HLA-A and HLA-B alleles of most subjects. There was a cluster of highly shared sequence variants that was likely a sequencing artifact. Later work associated fewer than 20,000 TCR beta sequences with HLA alleles at 0.05 false discovery rate.

Sequencing was carried out using PBMCs. The clonotype originates from a man between 40 and 49 years old in good health and CMV-seronegative. The rearrangement uses TRBV5-1 and TRBJ1-2; D gene ambiguous. In DNA, the CDR3 is TGCGCCAGCTTCGAGGGCCGAGAAGGCTACACCTTC. Amino acid sequence: CASFEGREGYTF. Complete variable domain (other parts from reference TRBV5-1 and TRBJ1-2): KAGVTQTPRYLIKTRGQQVTLSCSPISGHRSVSWYQQTPGQGLQFLFEYFSETQRNKGNFPGRFSGRQFSNSRSEMNVSTLELGDSALYLCASFEGREGYTFGSGTRLTVV.